Below, 15 T cell receptor beta chains from the same sample are listed, as sequenced in a study of cytomegalovirus exposure and HLA in healthy donors. Vbeta (60) and Jbeta (13) primers were used in the PCR. Only in-frame clones appear in the TCRdb table, and some are missing; sequencing was by immunoSEQ multiplex PCR. The sample gives 80,000 to 90,000 clones, roughly 74% of which show up once; over 2% is in the top ten. Material: PBMCs. Receptors were obtained from a man between 40 and 49 years old in good health and CMV-seronegative.

The chain couples TRBV6-5 to TRBJ1-2, with a possible D match to TRBD1 (5 bases). CDR3 length equals 13 residues. Trimming took 6 bases from V and 4 from J, leaving 12 bases between them. The germline CDR1 and CDR2 sequences are MNHEY and SVGAGI. DNA of the CDR3: TGTGCCAGCAGCGAAGGACAAGCCTATGGCTACACCTTC. This translates into CASSEGQAYGYTF.

This chain connects TRBV4-2 to TRBJ2-7, with a possible D match to TRBD2 (5 bases). The CDR3 sequence is 16 residues long. Germline V gene data show CDR1 as LGHNA and CDR2 as YNFKEQ. V lost 0 bases and J 0 bases, leaving 12 bases between the germline ends. DNA of the CDR3: TGTGCCAGCAGCCAAGATCCCGGGGAAAGCTCCTACGAGCAGTACTTC. This gives the protein CASSQDPGESSYEQYF.

The chain has TRBV30 and TRBJ2-1; D is ambiguous. V lost 4 bases, J lost 0 bases, and 10 bases lay in between. The CDR3 contains 14 residues. The germline V gene has CDR1 GTSNPN and CDR2 SVGIG (reference sequence). The CDR3 DNA reads TGTGCCTGGAATACGGTGAGCTCCTACAATGAGCAGTTCTTC. This gives the protein CAWNTVSSYNEQFF.

This chain joins TRBV10-3 and TRBJ2-5; possible D gene TRBD2, 5 bases. CDR3 length: 14 residues. Germline-derived CDR1 and CDR2 are ENHRY and SYGVKD. Trimming pared 2 bases from V and 3 bases from J, leaving 10 bases between. In DNA, the CDR3 is TGTGCCATCAGTGAGAGAGCGGCCAAAGAGACCCAGTACTTC. As protein: CAISERAAKETQYF.

This clone occurred a few times. The rearrangement joins TRBV27 to TRBJ1-5; possibly TRBD1 for D (5 bases). The germline V gene has CDR1 MNHEY and CDR2 SMNVEV (reference sequence). This CDR3 spans 15 amino acids. Trimming stripped 6 bases from V and 0 bases from J, with 12 bases between. The CDR3 spells CASRSGGYSNQPQHF. Written as DNA, the CDR3 is TGTGCCAGCAGGAGCGGGGGGTATAGCAATCAGCCCCAGCATTTT.

The J gene is TRBJ2-1, the V gene TRBV9; 8 bases align to TRBD1. CDR1 and CDR2 from the germline V gene are SGDLS and YYNGEE. The CDR3 runs to 15 residues. Trimming removed 2 bases from V and 6 bases from J; junction bases left unmatched: 7. The CDR3 here is CASSVGQGATNEQFF. The CDR3 nucleotides are TGTGCCAGCAGCGTCGGGCAGGGGGCAACCAATGAGCAGTTCTTC.

The chain couples TRBV28 to TRBJ1-4, with D maybe TRBD1 (6 bases). CDR1 is MDHEN and CDR2 is SYDVKM in the germline V gene. This CDR3 has 14 residues. Deletions cut 5 bases from V and 8 bases from J, with 15 bases between. CDR3: CASSLAGAGEKLFF. CDR3 sequence (DNA): TGTGCCAGCAGTCTAGCAGGGGCAGGCGAAAAACTGTTTTTT.

The chain is built from TRBV27 and TRBJ1-6, with a tentative D call TRBD1 (6 bases). V was trimmed by 3 bases and J by 8 bases, leaving 8 bases between them. CDR1 is MNHEY, CDR2 SMNVEV, per germline (reference sequence). The CDR3 totals 13 residues. The CDR3 region has the DNA TGTGCCAGCAGTTTTGGGGGCGATTCACCCCTCCACTTT. This codes for CASSFGGDSPLHF.

The chain has TRBV5-4 and TRBJ2-1; the match to TRBD2 covers 10 bases. There are 18 residues in the CDR3. Germline V gene sequence: CDR1 SGHNT, CDR2 YYREEE (reference sequence). V shed 0 bases, J shed 7 bases, and the junction held 13 bases outside the gene matches. Written as DNA, the CDR3 is TGTGCCAGCAGCTTGGCCGGCTTTGCTAGCGGGAGTGAGAATGAGCAGTTCTTC. Encoded protein: CASSLAGFASGSENEQFF.

The rearrangement links TRBV7-9 to TRBJ2-4; D is possibly TRBD1 (5 bases). The germline CDR1 and CDR2 sequences are SEHNR and FQNEAQ (reference sequence). V was shortened by 5 bases and J by 0 bases, with 11 bases between the two germline ends. The CDR3 is made up of 15 amino acids. DNA of the CDR3: TGTGCCAGCAGCGACAGACTGCTAGCCAAAAACATTCAGTACTTC. Amino acid sequence: CASSDRLLAKNIQYF. The full variable domain, completed using reference TRBV7-9 and TRBJ2-4, is DTGVSQNPRHKITKRGQNVTFRCDPISEHNRLYWYRQTLGQGPEFLTYFQNEAQLEKSRLLSDRFSAERPKGSFSTLEIQRTEQGDSAMYLCASSDRLLAKNIQYFGAGTRLSVL.

This chain links TRBV19 with TRBJ1-5, with 7 bases aligning to TRBD1. Per the germline V gene, CDR1 is LNHDA and CDR2 is SQIVND (reference sequence). The CDR3 length is 16 residues. Germline trimming cut 11 bases from V and 7 bases from J; bases unmatched to any gene: 20. The DNA for the CDR3 is TGTGCCGTACAAGACCAACACCGGGACAGCATACAGCCCCAGCATTTT. Amino acid sequence: CAVQDQHRDSIQPQHF.

V gene TRBV30 combines with J gene TRBJ1-5; D gene ambiguous. Germline V gene sequence: CDR1 GTSNPN, CDR2 SVGIG (reference sequence). The germline V and J ends were trimmed by 0 bases and 0 bases, with 12 bases remaining between them. The CDR3 has 16 amino acids. The DNA for the CDR3 is TGTGCCTGGAGTGTAGCGCTCCCCTATAGCAATCAGCCCCAGCATTTT. Its translation: CAWSVALPYSNQPQHF. Combining the CDR3 with reference TRBV30 and TRBJ1-5 gives the whole variable domain SQTIHQWPATLVQPVGSPLSLECTVEGTSNPNLYWYRQAAGRGLQLLFYSVGIGQISSEVPQNLSASRPQDRQFILSSKKLLLSDSGFYLCAWSVALPYSNQPQHFGDGTRLSIL.

The chain is built from TRBV7-3 and TRBJ2-6; weak D call: TRBD1 (5 bases). The CDR3 is made up of 19 amino acids. Trimming took 2 bases from V and 0 from J, leaving 17 bases between them. CDR1 is SGHTA, CDR2 FQGTGA, per germline. In DNA form, the CDR3 reads TGTGCCAGCAGCTTAGTTGCCAGGCCTGGACACTCTGGGGCCAACGTCCTGACTTTC. As protein: CASSLVARPGHSGANVLTF.

The V call is TRBV6-1, the J call TRBJ2-7; 11 bases are shared with TRBD1. The ends lost 3 bases at V and 9 bases at J; junction bases unmatched: 4. Germline V gene lookup returns CDR1 MNHNS and CDR2 SASEGT. The CDR3 is 13 amino acids. Here the CDR3 DNA reads TGTGCCAGCAGTGAGGGACAGGGGGTGGGGCAGTACTTC. This sequence encodes CASSEGQGVGQYF.

This chain connects TRBV30 to TRBJ2-5; 12 bases fit TRBD2. Germline assignment: CDR1 GTSNPN and CDR2 SVGIG (reference sequence). J was trimmed by 5 bases and V by 0 bases; bases with no gene match: 10. CDR3 length equals 17 residues. The CDR3 loop is CAWSVGLAGGSGETQYF. CDR3 sequence (DNA): TGTGCCTGGAGTGTAGGGCTAGCGGGAGGGTCTGGGGAGACCCAGTACTTC. The variable domain in full, with the rest retrieved from reference TRBV30 and TRBJ2-5, is SQTIHQWPATLVQPVGSPLSLECTVEGTSNPNLYWYRQAAGRGLQLLFYSVGIGQISSEVPQNLSASRPQDRQFILSSKKLLLSDSGFYLCAWSVGLAGGSGETQYFGPGTRLLVL.